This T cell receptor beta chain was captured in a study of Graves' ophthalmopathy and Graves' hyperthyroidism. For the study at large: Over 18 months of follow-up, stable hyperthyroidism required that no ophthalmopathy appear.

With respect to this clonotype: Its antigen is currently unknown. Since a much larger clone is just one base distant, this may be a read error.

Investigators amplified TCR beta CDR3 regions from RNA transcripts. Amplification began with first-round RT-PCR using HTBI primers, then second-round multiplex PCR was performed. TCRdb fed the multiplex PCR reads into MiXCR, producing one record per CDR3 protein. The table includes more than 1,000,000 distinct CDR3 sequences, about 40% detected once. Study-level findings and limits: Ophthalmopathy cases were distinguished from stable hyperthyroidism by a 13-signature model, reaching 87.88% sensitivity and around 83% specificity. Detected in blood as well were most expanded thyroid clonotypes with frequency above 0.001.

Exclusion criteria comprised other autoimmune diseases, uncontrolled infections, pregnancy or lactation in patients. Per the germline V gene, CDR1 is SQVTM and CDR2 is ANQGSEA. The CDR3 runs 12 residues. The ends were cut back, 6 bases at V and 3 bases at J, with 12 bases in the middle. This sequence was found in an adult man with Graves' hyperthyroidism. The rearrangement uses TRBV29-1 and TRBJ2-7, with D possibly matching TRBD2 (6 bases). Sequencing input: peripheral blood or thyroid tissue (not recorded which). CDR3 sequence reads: CSVMGGGYEQYF. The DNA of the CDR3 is TGCAGCGTCATGGGGGGAGGCTACGAGCAGTACTTC.